The entry below describes one T cell receptor beta chain. The source of the sample is a study of blood T cell repertoires in COVID-19. On the study more broadly: There were acute and convalescent COVID-19 samples, and they came from the United States, Italy and Spain. PBMCs, B-cell-depleted T cells, or T cells provided the cDNA or gDNA that made up the material.

The authors' processing: Amplification with reference gene primers provided the estimates of nucleated cell counts. This table comes from immunoSEQ multiplex PCR, and its TCRdb copy is limited to in-frame clones, with some not included. V and J calls and clone size follow that table, whereas D and trimming were derived from the DNA. Of fewer than 25,000 clones listed, around nine tenths are singletons. V was clipped by 4 bases and J by 3 bases; unmatched bases: 15. The CDR3 spans 17 residues. Germline V gene sequence: CDR1 MDHEN, CDR2 SYDVKM. The sample consisted of peripheral blood. This receptor was obtained from a human donor in a cohort sampled during active COVID-19. J is TRBJ2-7 and V is TRBV28, with 7 bases matching TRBD1. The chain's CDR3 is CASSSRYLGTARYEQYF. The DNA for the CDR3 is TGTGCCAGCAGTTCTAGATACCTGGGGACAGCGCGCTACGAGCAGTACTTC.